The present entry profiles one TCR beta chain with its context. This record comes from a study of blood T cell repertoires in COVID-19. Study context: The United States, Italy and Spain supplied acute and convalescent COVID-19 samples.

Sequenced by immunoSEQ multiplex PCR; TCRdb stores in-frame clones only, minus some. The sample has around 130,000 clones; roughly 88% are singletons. This clonotype originated in a man in his sixties with active or convalescent COVID-19. The specimen sequenced was peripheral blood.

CDR3 sequence (DNA): TGTGCCAGTAGTGCCTTAAAGACTAGTTACGCTTACGAGCAGTACTTC. Translation gives CASSALKTSYAYEQYF. J is TRBJ2-7 and V is TRBV19, with D possibly being TRBD2 (6 bases). Germline assignment: CDR1 LNHDA and CDR2 SQIVND (reference sequence). The ends were cut back, 5 bases at V and 4 bases at J, with 21 bases in the middle. The CDR3 totals 16 residues.